This TCR beta chain came from a study of shared clonotypes between healthy human individuals. Study findings and constraints: Clonotype sharing among donors likely depends on sequencing depth. Sample collection involved blood only; tissue repertoires are likely different. The study found lower generation probabilities in non-shared clonotypes than in those shared by all four donors.

With respect to this clone: Its specificity is not known. Other DNA sequences of this sample code for an identical CDR3.

Germline lookup yields CDR1 MNHEY and CDR2 SVGAGI. With 0 bases clipped from V and 4 bases from J, the junction kept 1 base outside the gene matches. This CDR3 spans 15 amino acids. Genomic DNA per cell subset filled all wells of several immunoSEQ plates. Repertoires were generated with immunoSEQ multiplex PCR, while TCRdb's copy carries only in-frame clones and drops some. This repertoire shows about 1 million clones, around 75% found once; its top ten account for around 1.4%. The chain carries TRBV6-5 and TRBJ2-3; 10 positions agree with TRBD1. The sequence came from a man aged 18 to 30 in good health. The sequenced sample consisted of memory CD4+ T cells sorted from blood. Subset indicated: CD45RA-negative fraction. The CDR3 protein is CASSYSGTGADTQYF. The DNA for the CDR3 is TGTGCCAGCAGTTACTCGGGGACAGGGGCAGATACGCAGTATTTT.